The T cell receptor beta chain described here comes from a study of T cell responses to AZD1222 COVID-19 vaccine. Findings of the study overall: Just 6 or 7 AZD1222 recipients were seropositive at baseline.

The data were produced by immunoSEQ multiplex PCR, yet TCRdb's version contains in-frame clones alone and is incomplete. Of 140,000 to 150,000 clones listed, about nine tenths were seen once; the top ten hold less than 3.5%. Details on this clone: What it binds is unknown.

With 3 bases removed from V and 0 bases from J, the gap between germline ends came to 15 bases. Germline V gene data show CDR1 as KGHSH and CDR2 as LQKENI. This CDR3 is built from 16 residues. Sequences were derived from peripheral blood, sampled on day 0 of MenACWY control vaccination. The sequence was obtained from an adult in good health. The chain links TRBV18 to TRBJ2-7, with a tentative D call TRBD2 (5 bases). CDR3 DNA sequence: TGTGCCAGCTCACCCCGGGAACCCAAGAGCTCCTACGAGCAGTACTTC. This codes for CASSPREPKSSYEQYF.